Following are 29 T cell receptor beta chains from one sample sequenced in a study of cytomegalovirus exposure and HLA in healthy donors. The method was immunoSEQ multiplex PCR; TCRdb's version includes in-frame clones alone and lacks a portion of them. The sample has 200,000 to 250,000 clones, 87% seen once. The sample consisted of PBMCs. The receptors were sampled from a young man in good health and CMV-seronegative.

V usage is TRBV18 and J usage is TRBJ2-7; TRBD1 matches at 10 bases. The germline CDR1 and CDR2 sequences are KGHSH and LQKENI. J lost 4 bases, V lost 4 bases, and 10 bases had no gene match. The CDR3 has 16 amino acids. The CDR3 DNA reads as TGTGCCAGCTCACGCAACCCGACAGGGGGCGAATACGAGCAGTACTTC. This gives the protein CASSRNPTGGEYEQYF. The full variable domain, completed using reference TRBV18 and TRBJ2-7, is NAGVMQNPRHLVRRRGQEARLRCSPMKGHSHVYWYRQLPEEGLKFMVYLQKENIIDESGMPKERFSAEFPKEGPSILRIQQVVRGDSAAYFCASSRNPTGGEYEQYFGPGTRLTVT.

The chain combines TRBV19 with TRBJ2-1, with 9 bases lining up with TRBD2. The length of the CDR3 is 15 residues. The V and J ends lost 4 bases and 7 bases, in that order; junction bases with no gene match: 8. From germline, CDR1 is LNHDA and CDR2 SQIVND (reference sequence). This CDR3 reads CASSNPLAGRNEQFF. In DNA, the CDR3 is TGTGCCAGTAGTAACCCCCTAGCGGGAAGGAATGAGCAGTTCTTC.

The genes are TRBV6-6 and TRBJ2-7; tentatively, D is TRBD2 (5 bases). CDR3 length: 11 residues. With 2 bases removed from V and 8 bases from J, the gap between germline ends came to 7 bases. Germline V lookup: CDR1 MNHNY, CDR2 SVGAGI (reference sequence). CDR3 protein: CASSYRRQQYF. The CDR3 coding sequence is TGTGCCAGCAGTTACCGGAGGCAGCAGTACTTC.

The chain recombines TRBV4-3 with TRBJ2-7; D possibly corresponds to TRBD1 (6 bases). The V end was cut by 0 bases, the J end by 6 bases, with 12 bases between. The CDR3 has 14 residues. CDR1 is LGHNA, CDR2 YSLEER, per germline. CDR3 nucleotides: TGCGCCAGCAGCCAAGAACAGGGTTTCTCCGAGCAGTACTTC. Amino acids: CASSQEQGFSEQYF.

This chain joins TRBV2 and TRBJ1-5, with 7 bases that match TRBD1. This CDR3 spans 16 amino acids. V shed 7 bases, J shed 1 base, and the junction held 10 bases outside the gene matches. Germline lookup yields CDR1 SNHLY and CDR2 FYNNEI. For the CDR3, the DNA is TGTGCCAGCACTATGACAGGGTCTCTGAGCAATCAGCCCCAGCATTTT. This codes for CASTMTGSLSNQPQHF.

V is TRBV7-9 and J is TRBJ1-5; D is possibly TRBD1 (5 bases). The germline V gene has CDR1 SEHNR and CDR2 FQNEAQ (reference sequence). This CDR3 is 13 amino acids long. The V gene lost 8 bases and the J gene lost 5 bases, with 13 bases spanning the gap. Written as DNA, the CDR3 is TGTGCCAGCGGATCCCAGGGCGATCAGCCCCAGCATTTT. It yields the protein CASGSQGDQPQHF.

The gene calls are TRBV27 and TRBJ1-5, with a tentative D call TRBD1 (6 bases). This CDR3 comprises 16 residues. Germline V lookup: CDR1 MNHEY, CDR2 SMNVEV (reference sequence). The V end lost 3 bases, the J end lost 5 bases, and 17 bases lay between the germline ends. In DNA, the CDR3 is TGTGCCAGCAGTTTTATCGGCAGGGGTACTCATCAGCCCCAGCATTTT. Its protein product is CASSFIGRGTHQPQHF.

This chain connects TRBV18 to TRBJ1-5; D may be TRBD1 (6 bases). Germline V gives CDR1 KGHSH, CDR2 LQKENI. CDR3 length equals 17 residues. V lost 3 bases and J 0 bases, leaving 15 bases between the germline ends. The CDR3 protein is CASSPLRTGHSNQPQHF. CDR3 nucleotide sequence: TGTGCCAGCTCACCCCTTAGAACGGGACATAGCAATCAGCCCCAGCATTTT.

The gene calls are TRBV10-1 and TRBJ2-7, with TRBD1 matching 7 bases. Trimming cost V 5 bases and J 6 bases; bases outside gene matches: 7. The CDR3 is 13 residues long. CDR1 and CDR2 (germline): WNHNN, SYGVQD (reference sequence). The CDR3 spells CASSLDRLGEQYF. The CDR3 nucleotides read TGCGCCAGCAGTCTGGACAGGCTGGGCGAGCAGTACTTC.

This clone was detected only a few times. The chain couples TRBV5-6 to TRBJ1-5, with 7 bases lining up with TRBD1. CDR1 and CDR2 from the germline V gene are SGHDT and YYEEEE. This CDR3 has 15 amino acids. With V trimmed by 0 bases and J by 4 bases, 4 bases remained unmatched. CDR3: CASSLASGGNQPQHF. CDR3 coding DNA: TGTGCCAGCAGCTTGGCCTCAGGGGGGAATCAGCCCCAGCATTTT. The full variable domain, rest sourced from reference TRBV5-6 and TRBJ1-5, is DAGVTQSPTHLIKTRGQQVTLRCSPKSGHDTVSWYQQALGQGPQFIFQYYEEEERQRGNFPDRFSGHQFPNYSSELNVNALLLGDSALYLCASSLASGGNQPQHFGDGTRLSIL.

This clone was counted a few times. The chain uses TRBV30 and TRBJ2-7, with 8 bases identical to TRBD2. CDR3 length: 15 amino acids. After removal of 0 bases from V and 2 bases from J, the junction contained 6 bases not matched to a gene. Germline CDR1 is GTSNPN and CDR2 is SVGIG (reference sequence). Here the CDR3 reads CAWSVTLAGPYEQYF. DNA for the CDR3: TGTGCCTGGAGTGTAACCCTAGCGGGCCCCTACGAGCAGTACTTC.

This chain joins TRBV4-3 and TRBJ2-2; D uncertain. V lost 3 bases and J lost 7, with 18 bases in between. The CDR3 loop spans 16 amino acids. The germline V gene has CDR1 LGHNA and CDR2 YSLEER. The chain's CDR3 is CASSHRWAKKDGELFF. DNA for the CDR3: TGCGCCAGCAGCCACCGCTGGGCTAAAAAGGACGGGGAGCTGTTTTTT.

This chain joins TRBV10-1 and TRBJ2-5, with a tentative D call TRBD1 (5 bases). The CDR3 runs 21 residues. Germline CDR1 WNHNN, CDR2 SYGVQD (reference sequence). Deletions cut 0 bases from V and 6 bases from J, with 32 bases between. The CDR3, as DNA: TGCGCCAGCAGTGAGTCCGGCAGGGTGACGGGCAGGCTCCTCGCCCGTAAGACCCAGTACTTC. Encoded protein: CASSESGRVTGRLLARKTQYF.

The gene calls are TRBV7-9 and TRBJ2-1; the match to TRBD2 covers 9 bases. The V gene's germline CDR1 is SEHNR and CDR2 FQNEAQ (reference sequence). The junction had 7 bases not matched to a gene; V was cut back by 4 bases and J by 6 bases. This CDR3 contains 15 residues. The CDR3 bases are TGTGCCAGCAGCTCTCTAGCGGGAAGTGGCAATGAGCAGTTCTTC. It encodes CASSSLAGSGNEQFF.

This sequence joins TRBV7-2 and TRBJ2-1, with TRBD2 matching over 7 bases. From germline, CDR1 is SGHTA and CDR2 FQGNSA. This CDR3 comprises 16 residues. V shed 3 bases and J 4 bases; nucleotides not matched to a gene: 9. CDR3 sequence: CASSLGGSGQYNEQFF. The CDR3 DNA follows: TGTGCCAGCAGCTTGGGGGGTAGCGGGCAGTACAATGAGCAGTTCTTC. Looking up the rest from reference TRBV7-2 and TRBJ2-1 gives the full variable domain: GAGVSQSPSNKVTEKGKDVELRCDPISGHTALYWYRQSLGQGLEFLIYFQGNSAPDKSGLPSDRFSAERTGGSVSTLTIQRTQQEDSAVYLCASSLGGSGQYNEQFFGPGTRLTVL.

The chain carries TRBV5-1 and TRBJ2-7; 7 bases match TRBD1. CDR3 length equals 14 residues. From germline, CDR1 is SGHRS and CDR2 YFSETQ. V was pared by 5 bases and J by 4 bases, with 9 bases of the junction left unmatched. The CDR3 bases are TGCGCCAGCAGTCCGGGACAGAAAATTTACGAGCAGTACTTC. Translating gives CASSPGQKIYEQYF.

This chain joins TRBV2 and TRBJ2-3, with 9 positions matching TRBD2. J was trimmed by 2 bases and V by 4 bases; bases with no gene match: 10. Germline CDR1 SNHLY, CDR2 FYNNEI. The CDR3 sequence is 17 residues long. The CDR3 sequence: CASSAPLLAGSTDTQYF. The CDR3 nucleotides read TGTGCCAGCAGTGCGCCTCTGCTAGCGGGGTCCACAGATACGCAGTATTTT.

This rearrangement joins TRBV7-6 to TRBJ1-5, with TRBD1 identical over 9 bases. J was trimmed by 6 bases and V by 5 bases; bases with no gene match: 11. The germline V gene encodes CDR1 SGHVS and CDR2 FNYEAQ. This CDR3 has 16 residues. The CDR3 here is CASSPRLGTGPQPQHF. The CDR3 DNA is TGTGCCAGCAGCCCCCGGCTGGGGACAGGGCCTCAGCCCCAGCATTTT.

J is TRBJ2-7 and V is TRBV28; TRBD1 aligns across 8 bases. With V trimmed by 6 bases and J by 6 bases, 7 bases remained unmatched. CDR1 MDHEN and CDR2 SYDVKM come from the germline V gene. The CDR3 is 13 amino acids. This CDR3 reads CASRVQGAVEQYF. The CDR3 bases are TGTGCCAGCAGGGTCCAGGGGGCGGTCGAGCAGTACTTC.

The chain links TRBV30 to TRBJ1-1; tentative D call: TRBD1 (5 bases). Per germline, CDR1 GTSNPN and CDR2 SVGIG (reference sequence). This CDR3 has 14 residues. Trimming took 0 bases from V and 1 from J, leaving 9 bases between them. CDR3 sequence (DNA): TGTGCCTGGAGTGTAGGAGGGGCGAACACTGAAGCTTTCTTT. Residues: CAWSVGGANTEAFF.

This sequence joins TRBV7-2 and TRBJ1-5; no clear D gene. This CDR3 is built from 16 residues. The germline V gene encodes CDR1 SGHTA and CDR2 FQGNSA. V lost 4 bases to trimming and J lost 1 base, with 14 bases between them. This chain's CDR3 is CASSSPAGRSNQPQHF. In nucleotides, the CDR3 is TGTGCCAGCAGCTCCCCAGCGGGAAGGAGCAATCAGCCCCAGCATTTT.

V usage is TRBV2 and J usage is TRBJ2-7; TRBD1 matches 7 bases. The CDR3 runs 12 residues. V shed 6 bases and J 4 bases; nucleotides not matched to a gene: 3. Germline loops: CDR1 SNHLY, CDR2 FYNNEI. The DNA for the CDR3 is TGTGCCAGCAGAGCACAGGGGTACGAGCAGTACTTC. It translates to CASRAQGYEQYF.

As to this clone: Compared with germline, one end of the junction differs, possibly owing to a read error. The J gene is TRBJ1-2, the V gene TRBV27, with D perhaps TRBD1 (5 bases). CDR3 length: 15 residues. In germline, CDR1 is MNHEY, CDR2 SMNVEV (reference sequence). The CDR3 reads CASSLEFGGIPRYFF. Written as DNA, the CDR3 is TGTGCCAGCAGTTTAGAATTTGGGGGGATCCCTCGGTACTTCTTC.

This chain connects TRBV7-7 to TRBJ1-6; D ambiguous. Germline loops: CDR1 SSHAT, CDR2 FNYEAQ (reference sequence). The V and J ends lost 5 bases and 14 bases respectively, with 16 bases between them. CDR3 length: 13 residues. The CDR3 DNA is TGTGCCAGCAGCCTGAGTAACGTCGAAGCCCTCCACTTT. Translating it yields CASSLSNVEALHF.

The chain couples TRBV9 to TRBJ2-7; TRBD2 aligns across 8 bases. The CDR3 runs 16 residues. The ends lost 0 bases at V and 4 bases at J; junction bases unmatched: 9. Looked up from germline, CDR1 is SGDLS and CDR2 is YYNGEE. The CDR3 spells CASSVGGAGDRYEQYF. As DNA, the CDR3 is TGTGCCAGCAGCGTAGGGGGAGCGGGAGACAGGTACGAGCAGTACTTC.

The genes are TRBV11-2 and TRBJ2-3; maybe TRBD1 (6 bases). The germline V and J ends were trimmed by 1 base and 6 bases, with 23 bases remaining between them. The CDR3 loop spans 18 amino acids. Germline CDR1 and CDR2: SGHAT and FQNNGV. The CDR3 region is CASSLGQVYRRPTDTQYF. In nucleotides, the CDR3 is TGTGCCAGCAGCTTAGGACAGGTATACCGACGGCCCACTGATACGCAGTATTTT.

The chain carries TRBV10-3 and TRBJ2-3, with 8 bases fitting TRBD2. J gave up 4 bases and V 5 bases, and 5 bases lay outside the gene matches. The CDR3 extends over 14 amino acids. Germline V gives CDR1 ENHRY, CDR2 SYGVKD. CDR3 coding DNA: TGTGCCATCAGTTCGGGACTAGGGGCAGATACGCAGTATTTT. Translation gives CAISSGLGADTQYF.

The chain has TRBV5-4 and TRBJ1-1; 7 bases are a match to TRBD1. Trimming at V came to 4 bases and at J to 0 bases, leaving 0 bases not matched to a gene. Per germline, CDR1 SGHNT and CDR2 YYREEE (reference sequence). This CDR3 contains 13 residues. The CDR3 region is CASSDRVNTEAFF. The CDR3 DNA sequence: TGTGCCAGCAGCGACAGGGTGAACACTGAAGCTTTCTTT.

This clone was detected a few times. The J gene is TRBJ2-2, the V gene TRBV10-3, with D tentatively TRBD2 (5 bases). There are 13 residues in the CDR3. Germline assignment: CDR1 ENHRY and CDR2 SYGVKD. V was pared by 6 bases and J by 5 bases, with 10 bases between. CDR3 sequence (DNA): TGTGCCATCAGATCCTCGGGAACCGGGGAGCTGTTTTTT. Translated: CAIRSSGTGELFF.